This T cell receptor (beta chain) was identified in a study of T cells after yellow fever vaccination. As TCR cDNA was made by 5'RACE template switching, a universal primer site and UMIs were added. Each CDR3 protein gets one entry after TCRdb re-called the 5' RACE reads with MiXCR. The sample contains around 550,000 distinct CDR3 sequences, less than 20% of which appear only once. This clonotype showed up many times. Its antigen is still unknown. With 0 bases removed from V and 4 bases from J, the gap between germline ends came to 4 bases. Germline V lookup: CDR1 SGHRS, CDR2 YFSETQ. This CDR3 contains 13 residues. Overall study results and limits: The bulk population could contribute abundant contaminating clonotypes to FACS-sorted repertoires. At 95% to 96% for CD4 and approximately 88% for CD8, most primary-vaccination clones showed up again after the booster. Few clonotypes appeared in both CD4 and CD8 compartments.

The clonotype comes from a man aged 25 to 45 who received the YFV17D yellow fever vaccine. The chain employs TRBV5-1 and TRBJ2-2; D gene ambiguous. The sequences come from PBMCs, collected 15 days after the yellow fever booster vaccination. CDR3 amino acids: CASSLEFTGELFF. DNA for the CDR3: TGCGCCAGCAGCTTGGAATTCACCGGGGAGCTGTTTTTT. Full variable domain (missing parts from reference TRBV5-1 and TRBJ2-2): KAGVTQTPRYLIKTRGQQVTLSCSPISGHRSVSWYQQTPGQGLQFLFEYFSETQRNKGNFPGRFSGRQFSNSRSEMNVSTLELGDSALYLCASSLEFTGELFFGEGSRLTVL.